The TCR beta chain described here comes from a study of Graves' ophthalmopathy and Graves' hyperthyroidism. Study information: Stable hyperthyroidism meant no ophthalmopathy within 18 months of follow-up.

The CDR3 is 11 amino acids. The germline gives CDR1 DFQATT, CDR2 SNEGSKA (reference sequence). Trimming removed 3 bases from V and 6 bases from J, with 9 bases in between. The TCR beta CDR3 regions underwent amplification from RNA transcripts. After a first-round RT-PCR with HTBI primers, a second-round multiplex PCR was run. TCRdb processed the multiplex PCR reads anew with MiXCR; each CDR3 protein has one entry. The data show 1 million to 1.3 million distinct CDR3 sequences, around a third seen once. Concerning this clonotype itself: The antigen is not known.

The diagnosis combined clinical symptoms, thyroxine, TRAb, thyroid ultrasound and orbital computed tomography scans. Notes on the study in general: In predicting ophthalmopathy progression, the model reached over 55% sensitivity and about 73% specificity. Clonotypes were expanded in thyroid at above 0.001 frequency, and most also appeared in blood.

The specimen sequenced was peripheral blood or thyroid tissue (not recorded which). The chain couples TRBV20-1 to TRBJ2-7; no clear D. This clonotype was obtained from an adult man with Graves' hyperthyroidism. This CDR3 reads CSARSAAEQYF. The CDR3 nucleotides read TGCAGTGCTAGGTCGGCCGCCGAGCAGTACTTC.